The 12 T cell receptor beta chains below come from one sample, sequenced in a study of T cell changes during pregnancy in multiple sclerosis. Profiled with immunoSEQ multiplex PCR; TCRdb holds only in-frame clones, not every one. In the table there are approximately 69,000 clones, about 91% of which are singletons. Sequences were derived from CD4+ T cells from peripheral blood mononuclear cells, sampled in the third trimester of pregnancy. The origin of the receptors is a female donor in good health, enrolled as a control in a pregnancy study.

The chain has TRBV30 and TRBJ1-4, with no clear D. Germline V gives CDR1 GTSNPN, CDR2 SVGIG (reference sequence). There are 14 residues in the CDR3. Trimming removed 1 base at V and 4 bases at J, with 10 bases between. CDR3 protein: CAWSADRSNEKLFF. The DNA for the CDR3 is TGTGCCTGGAGTGCCGACCGGAGTAATGAAAAACTGTTTTTT.

The V gene is TRBV30, the J gene TRBJ1-1; no firm D call. With 2 bases removed from V and 4 bases from J, the gap between germline ends came to 11 bases. The CDR3 loop spans 13 amino acids. Germline CDR1 and CDR2: GTSNPN and SVGIG (reference sequence). The CDR3 nucleotides read TGTGCCTGGAGTCCCGGGGAGCCCACTGAAGCTTTCTTT. It yields the protein CAWSPGEPTEAFF. The full variable domain, its missing parts supplied by reference TRBV30 and TRBJ1-1, is SQTIHQWPATLVQPVGSPLSLECTVEGTSNPNLYWYRQAAGRGLQLLFYSVGIGQISSEVPQNLSASRPQDRQFILSSKKLLLSDSGFYLCAWSPGEPTEAFFGQGTRLTVV.

The chain combines TRBV5-6 with TRBJ2-5, with 7 bases identical to TRBD2. There are 15 residues in the CDR3. Germline V gene lookup returns CDR1 SGHDT and CDR2 YYEEEE. J gave up 3 bases and V 3 bases, and 8 bases lay outside the gene matches. DNA of the CDR3: TGTGCCAGCAGCTGGGCTAGCGGAACCAAAGAGACCCAGTACTTC. Translation gives CASSWASGTKETQYF.

V gene TRBV2 combines with J gene TRBJ2-7; 9 positions agree with TRBD1. With V trimmed by 11 bases and J by 3 bases, 11 bases remained unmatched. The germline V gene encodes CDR1 SNHLY and CDR2 FYNNEI. The CDR3 spans 14 residues. Here the CDR3 DNA reads TGTGCCTCAGCACTGGACAGGGGAATCTACGAGCAGTACTTC. Its protein is CASALDRGIYEQYF.

The V and J genes are TRBV7-3 and TRBJ2-7, with 7 bases fitting TRBD1. This CDR3 contains 13 residues. Per germline, CDR1 SGHTA and CDR2 FQGTGA. Trimming cost V 5 bases and J 1 base; bases outside gene matches: 2. The CDR3 DNA follows: TGTGCCAGCAGCCGGGACAGATCCTACGAGCAGTACTTC. Protein sequence: CASSRDRSYEQYF.

J is TRBJ2-1 and V is TRBV11-3; no definite D call. The CDR3 contains 11 residues. Germline assignment: CDR1 SGHNT and CDR2 YENEEA. Trimming pared 6 bases from V and 12 bases from J, leaving 12 bases between. The CDR3 loop reads CASSFGAVQFF. CDR3 nucleotides: TGTGCCAGCAGTTTTGGAGCAGTGCAGTTCTTC.

V and J are TRBV25-1 and TRBJ2-1; TRBD2 agrees at 8 bases. The germline V gene encodes CDR1 MGHDK and CDR2 SYGVNS. V shed 4 bases, J shed 0 bases, and the junction held 11 bases outside the gene matches. This CDR3 region has 18 residues. The CDR3 DNA follows: TGTGCCAGCAGTGTAGCGGCGGGGGGTCGAAGCTCCTACAATGAGCAGTTCTTC. Amino acid sequence: CASSVAAGGRSSYNEQFF.

This clone was counted only a few times. The chain combines TRBV19 with TRBJ1-2, with D possibly being TRBD1 (5 bases). V lost 5 bases to trimming and J lost 4 bases, with 11 bases between them. The CDR3 is 13 residues long. Germline lookup yields CDR1 LNHDA and CDR2 SQIVND (reference sequence). In nucleotides, the CDR3 is TGTGCCAGTAGTCAGGGTAGAGTCTATGGCTACACCTTC. As protein: CASSQGRVYGYTF.

The gene calls are TRBV6-5 and TRBJ1-1; 12 bases map to TRBD1. The CDR3 totals 14 residues. From germline, CDR1 is MNHEY and CDR2 SVGAGI. Losses at the gene ends were 5 bases for V and 3 bases for J; bases not matched to a gene: 1. CDR3 nucleotide sequence: TGTGCCAGCAGTAGGGACAGGGGGCACACTGAAGCTTTCTTT. It encodes CASSRDRGHTEAFF.

The chain uses TRBV4-3 and TRBJ1-4, with TRBD1 matching 10 bases. V shed 4 bases, J shed 5 bases, and the junction held 7 bases outside the gene matches. This CDR3 spans 16 amino acids. CDR1 is LGHNA, CDR2 YSLEER, per germline. In nucleotides, the CDR3 is TGCGCCAGCAGCCGCGGGACAGGGGAATTAAATGAAAAACTGTTTTTT. Residues: CASSRGTGELNEKLFF.

Remarks on this clone: The final CDR3 position lacks the conserved phenylalanine or tryptophan, pointing to a likely read error. The limits of the CDR3 on the DNA are not certain, so only TCRdb's listed CDR3 is given. This chain links TRBV30 with TRBJ1-4; the table gives TRBD1 as D, unverified against the DNA. Germline V gives CDR1 GTSNPN, CDR2 SVGIG (reference sequence). The CDR3 is made up of 11 amino acids, end residues included. The CDR3 sequence is CAWRGGQSNRI.

V usage is TRBV5-1 and J usage is TRBJ2-7, with 15 bases matching TRBD2. The germline V gene encodes CDR1 SGHRS and CDR2 YFSETQ. The CDR3 is 18 amino acids. V dropped 4 bases and J dropped 0; count of bases not matched to a gene: 8. In DNA, the CDR3 is TGCGCCAGCAGCACAGGACTAGCGGGGGGGCCCTCCTCCTACGAGCAGTACTTC. This translates into CASSTGLAGGPSSYEQYF.